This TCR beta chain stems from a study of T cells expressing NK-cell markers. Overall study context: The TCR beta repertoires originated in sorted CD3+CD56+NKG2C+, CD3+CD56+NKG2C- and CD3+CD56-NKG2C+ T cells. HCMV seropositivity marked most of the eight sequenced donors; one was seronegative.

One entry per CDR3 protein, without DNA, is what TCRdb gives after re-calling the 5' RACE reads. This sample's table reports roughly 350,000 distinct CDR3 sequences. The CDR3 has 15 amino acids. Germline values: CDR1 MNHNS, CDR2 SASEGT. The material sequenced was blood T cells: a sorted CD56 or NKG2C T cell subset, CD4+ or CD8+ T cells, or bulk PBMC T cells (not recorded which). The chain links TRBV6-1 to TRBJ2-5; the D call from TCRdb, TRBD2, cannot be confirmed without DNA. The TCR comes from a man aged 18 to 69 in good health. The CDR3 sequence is CASSAPARYQETQYF.